This entry is about one T cell receptor beta chain. The time point is: blood at routine non-recurrence follow-up after resection. This record belongs to a study of spatial heterogeneity in lung cancer. TCRdb re-called the 5' RACE reads with MiXCR, one entry per CDR3 protein. The table lists 35,000 to 55,000 distinct CDR3 sequences, roughly 12% of them singletons. The clonotype originates from a male donor with early-stage non-small cell lung cancer. The sample consisted of PBMCs, taken at follow-up.

As DNA, the CDR3 is TGTGCCAGCAGACAGGGATTCCCCGTGGGGGAGCTGTTTTTT. This encodes CASRQGFPVGELFF. The rearrangement uses TRBV6-2 or TRBV6-3 and TRBJ2-2; the D gene is possibly TRBD1 (6 bases). Germline CDR1 MNHEY, CDR2 SVGEGT. The CDR3 sequence is 14 residues long. With 6 bases removed from V and 8 bases from J, the gap between germline ends came to 16 bases.